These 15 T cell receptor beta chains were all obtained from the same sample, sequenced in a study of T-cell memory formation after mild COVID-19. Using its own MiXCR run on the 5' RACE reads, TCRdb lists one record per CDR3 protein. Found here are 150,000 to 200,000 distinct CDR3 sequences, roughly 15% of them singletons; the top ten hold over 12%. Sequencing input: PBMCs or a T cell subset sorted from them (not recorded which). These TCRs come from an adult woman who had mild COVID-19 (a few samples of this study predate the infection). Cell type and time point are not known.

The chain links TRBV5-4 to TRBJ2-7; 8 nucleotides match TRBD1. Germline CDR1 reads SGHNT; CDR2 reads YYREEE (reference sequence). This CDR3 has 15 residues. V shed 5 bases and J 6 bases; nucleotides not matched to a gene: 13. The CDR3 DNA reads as TGTGCCAGCAGAAATGATCAGGGGGCGAGTTCCGAGCAGTACTTC. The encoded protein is CASRNDQGASSEQYF. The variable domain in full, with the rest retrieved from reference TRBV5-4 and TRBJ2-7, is ETGVTQSPTHLIKTRGQQVTLRCSSQSGHNTVSWYQQALGQGPQFIFQYYREEENGRGNFPPRFSGLQFPNYSSELNVNALELDDSALYLCASRNDQGASSEQYFGPGTRLTVT.

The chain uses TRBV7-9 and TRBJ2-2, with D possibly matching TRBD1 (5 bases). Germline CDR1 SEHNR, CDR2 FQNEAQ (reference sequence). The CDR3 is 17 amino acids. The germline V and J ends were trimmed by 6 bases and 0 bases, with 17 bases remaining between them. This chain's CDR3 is CASRPIPDSTNTGELFF. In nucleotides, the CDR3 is TGTGCCAGCAGACCAATCCCCGACAGTACGAACACCGGGGAGCTGTTTTTT. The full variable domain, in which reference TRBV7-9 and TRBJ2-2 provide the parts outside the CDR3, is DTGVSQNPRHKITKRGQNVTFRCDPISEHNRLYWYRQTLGQGPEFLTYFQNEAQLEKSRLLSDRFSAERPKGSFSTLEIQRTEQGDSAMYLCASRPIPDSTNTGELFFGEGSRLTVL.

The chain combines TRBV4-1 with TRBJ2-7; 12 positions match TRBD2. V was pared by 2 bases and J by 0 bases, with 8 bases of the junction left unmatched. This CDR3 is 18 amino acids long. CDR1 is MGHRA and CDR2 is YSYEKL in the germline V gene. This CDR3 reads CASSQQTSGGYSSYEQYF. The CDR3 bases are TGCGCCAGCAGCCAACAGACTAGCGGGGGTTACAGCTCCTACGAGCAGTACTTC.

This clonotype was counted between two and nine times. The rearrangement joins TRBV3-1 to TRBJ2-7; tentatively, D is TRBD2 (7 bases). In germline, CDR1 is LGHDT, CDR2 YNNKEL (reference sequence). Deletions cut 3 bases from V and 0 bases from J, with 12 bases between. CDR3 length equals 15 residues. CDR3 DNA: TGTGCCAGCAGCCACCCCGGGGGGCTCTCCTACGAGCAGTACTTC. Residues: CASSHPGGLSYEQYF.

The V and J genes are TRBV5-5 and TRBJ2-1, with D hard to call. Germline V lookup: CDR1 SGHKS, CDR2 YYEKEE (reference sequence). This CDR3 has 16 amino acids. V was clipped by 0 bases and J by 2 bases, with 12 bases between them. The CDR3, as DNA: TGTGCCAGCAGCTTGGTGGGAACTCTGCCCTACAATGAGCAGTTCTTC. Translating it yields CASSLVGTLPYNEQFF.

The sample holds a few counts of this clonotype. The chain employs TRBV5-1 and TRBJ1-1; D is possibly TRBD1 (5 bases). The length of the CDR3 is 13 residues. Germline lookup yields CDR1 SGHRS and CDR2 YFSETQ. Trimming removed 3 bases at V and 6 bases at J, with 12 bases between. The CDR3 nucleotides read TGCGCCAGCAGCTCACTTGGGGGATCTGAAGCTTTCTTT. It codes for CASSSLGGSEAFF.

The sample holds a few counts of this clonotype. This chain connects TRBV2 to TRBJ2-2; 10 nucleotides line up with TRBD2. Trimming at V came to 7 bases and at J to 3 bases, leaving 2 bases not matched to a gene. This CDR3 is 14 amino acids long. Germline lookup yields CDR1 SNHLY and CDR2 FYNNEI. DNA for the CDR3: TGTGCCAGCACCGGGACTAGCGACACCGGGGAGCTGTTTTTT. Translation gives CASTGTSDTGELFF.

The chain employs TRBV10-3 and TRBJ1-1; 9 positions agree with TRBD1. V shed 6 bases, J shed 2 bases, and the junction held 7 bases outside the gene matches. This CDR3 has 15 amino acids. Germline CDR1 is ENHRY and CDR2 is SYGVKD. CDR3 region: CAIRPGQGSNTEAFF. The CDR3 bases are TGTGCCATCAGGCCGGGACAGGGTTCCAACACTGAAGCTTTCTTT.

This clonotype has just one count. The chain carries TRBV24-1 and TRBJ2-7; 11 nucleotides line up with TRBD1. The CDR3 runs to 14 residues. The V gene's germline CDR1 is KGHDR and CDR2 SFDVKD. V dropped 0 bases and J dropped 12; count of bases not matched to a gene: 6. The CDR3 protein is CATSDLRTGGGLYF. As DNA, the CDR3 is TGTGCCACCAGTGATTTGCGGACAGGGGGCGGTTTGTACTTC.

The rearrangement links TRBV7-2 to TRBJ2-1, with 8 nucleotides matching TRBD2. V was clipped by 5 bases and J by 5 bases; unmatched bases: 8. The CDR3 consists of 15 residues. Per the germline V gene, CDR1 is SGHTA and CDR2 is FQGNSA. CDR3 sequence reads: CASSTAGGSNNEQFF. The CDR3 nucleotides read TGTGCCAGCAGCACTGCGGGGGGATCGAACAATGAGCAGTTCTTC.

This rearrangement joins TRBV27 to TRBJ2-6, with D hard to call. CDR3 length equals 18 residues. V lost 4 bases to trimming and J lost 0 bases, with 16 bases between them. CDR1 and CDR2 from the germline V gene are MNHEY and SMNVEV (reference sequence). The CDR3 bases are TGTGCCAGCAGTTCGAGCGCCGCATTGAGCTCTGGGGCCAACGTCCTGACTTTC. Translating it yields CASSSSAALSSGANVLTF. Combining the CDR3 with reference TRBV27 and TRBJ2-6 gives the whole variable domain EAQVTQNPRYLITVTGKKLTVTCSQNMNHEYMSWYRQDPGLGLRQIYYSMNVEVTDKGDVPEGYKVSRKEKRNFPLILESPSPNQTSLYFCASSSSAALSSGANVLTFGAGSRLTVL.

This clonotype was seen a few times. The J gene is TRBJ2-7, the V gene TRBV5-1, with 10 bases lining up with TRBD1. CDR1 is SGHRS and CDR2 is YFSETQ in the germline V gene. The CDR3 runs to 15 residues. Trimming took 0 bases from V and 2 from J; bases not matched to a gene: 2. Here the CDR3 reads CASSLEGTGAYEQYF. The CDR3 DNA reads TGCGCCAGCAGCTTGGAAGGGACAGGGGCCTACGAGCAGTACTTC.

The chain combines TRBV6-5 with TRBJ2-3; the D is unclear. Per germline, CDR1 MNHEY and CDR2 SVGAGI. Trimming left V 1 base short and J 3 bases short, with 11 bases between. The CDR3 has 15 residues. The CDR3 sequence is CASSYFTSSTDTQYF. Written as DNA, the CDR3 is TGTGCCAGCAGTTACTTTACATCATCAACAGATACGCAGTATTTT.

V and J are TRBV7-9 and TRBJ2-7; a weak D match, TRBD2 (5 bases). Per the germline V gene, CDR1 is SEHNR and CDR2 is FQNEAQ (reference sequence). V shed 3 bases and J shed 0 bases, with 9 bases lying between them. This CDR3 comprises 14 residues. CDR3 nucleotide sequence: TGTGCCAGCAGCTTCCCAGCGGCCTCCTACGAGCAGTACTTC. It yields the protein CASSFPAASYEQYF.

CDR3: CSARVDRAAGELFF. As DNA, the CDR3 is TGCAGTGCTAGAGTGGACAGGGCAGCCGGGGAGCTGTTTTTT. The chain recombines TRBV20-1 with TRBJ2-2; 8 nucleotides match TRBD1. The germline V gene encodes CDR1 DFQATT and CDR2 SNEGSKA (reference sequence). The CDR3 covers 14 residues. J was trimmed by 6 bases and V by 1 base; bases with no gene match: 4.